This T cell receptor (beta chain) was retrieved from a study of human T cells and chemical hapten exposure. V was pared by 4 bases and J by 2 bases, with 19 bases between. The V gene's germline CDR1 is SGDLS and CDR2 YYNGEE. The CDR3 sequence is 17 residues long. As the library was built, unique molecular identifiers were attached to individual cDNA molecules. TCRdb reanalysed the RACE reads using MiXCR and keeps one entry per CDR3 protein. The table has about 82,000 distinct CDR3 sequences, 6.5% to 8% seen once. This clonotype showed up just a few times. The time point here: patch test 2, 6 weeks after DPC sensitization. Noted treatment: therapeutic diphenylcyclopropenone sensitization with weekly scalp DPC. Samples of blood were obtained prior to the application of each patch test.

The source is a woman under 40 with alopecia areata. Some clones in this sample may be carry-over from other donors' samples. This chain connects TRBV9 to TRBJ2-4, with D maybe TRBD1 (6 bases). The sequences come from whole blood, collected in connection with sensitization to the hapten diphenylcyclopropenone (DPC). CDR3 nucleotide sequence: TGTGCCAGCAGCCCCAGGGTCCTGGACAGTTCCAAAAACATTCAGTACTTC. Translating gives CASSPRVLDSSKNIQYF.